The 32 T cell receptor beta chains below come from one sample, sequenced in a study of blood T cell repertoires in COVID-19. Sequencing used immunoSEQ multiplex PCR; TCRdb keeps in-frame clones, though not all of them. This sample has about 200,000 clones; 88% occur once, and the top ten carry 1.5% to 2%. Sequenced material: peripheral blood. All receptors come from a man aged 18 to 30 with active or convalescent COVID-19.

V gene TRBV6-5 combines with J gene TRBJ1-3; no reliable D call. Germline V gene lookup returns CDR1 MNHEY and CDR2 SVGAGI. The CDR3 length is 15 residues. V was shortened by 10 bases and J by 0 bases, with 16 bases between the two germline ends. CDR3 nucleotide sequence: TGTGCCACCACGGGGTACTTAAGCTCTGGAAACACCATATATTTT. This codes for CATTGYLSSGNTIYF.

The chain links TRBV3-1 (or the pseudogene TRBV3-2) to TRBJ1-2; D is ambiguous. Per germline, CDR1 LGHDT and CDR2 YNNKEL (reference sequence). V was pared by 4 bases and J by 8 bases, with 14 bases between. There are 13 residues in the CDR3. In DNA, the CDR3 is TGTGCCAGCAGCCGTAATCACCAGGAAGGCTACACCTTC. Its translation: CASSRNHQEGYTF.

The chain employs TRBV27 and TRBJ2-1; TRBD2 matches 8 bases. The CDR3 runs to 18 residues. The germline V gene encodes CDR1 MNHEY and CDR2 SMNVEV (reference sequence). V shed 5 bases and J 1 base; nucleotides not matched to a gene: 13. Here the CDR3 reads CASSPRLRVAGSYNEQFF. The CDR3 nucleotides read TGTGCCAGCAGTCCCCGGCTTAGGGTAGCGGGGTCCTACAATGAGCAGTTCTTC.

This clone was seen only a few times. The CDR3 nucleotides read TGTGCCAGCAGCGTAGGCGACTACTCCTCCTACGAGCAGTACTTC. It encodes CASSVGDYSSYEQYF. The chain is built from TRBV9 and TRBJ2-7; D may be TRBD2 (5 bases). Germline assignment: CDR1 SGDLS and CDR2 YYNGEE. Trimming removed 0 bases at V and 0 bases at J, with 10 bases between. The CDR3 length is 15 residues.

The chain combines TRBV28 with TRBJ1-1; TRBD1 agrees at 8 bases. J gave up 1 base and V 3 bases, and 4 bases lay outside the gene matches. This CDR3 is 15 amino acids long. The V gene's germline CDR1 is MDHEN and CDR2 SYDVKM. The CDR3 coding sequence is TGTGCCAGCAGTTTCCAGGGGGCCACGAACACTGAAGCTTTCTTT. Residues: CASSFQGATNTEAFF.

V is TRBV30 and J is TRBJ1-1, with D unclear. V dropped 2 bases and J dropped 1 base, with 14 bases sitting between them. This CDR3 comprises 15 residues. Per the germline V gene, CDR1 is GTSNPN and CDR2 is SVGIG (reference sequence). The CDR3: CAWSQGGVKNTEAFF. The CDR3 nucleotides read TGTGCCTGGAGTCAAGGCGGGGTGAAGAACACTGAAGCTTTCTTT. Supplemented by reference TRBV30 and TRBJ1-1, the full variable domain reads SQTIHQWPATLVQPVGSPLSLECTVEGTSNPNLYWYRQAAGRGLQLLFYSVGIGQISSEVPQNLSASRPQDRQFILSSKKLLLSDSGFYLCAWSQGGVKNTEAFFGQGTRLTVV.

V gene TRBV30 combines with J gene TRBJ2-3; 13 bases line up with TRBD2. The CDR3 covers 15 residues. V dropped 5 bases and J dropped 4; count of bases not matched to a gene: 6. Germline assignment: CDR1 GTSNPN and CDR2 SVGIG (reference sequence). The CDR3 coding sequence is TGTGCCTGGCTTACTAGCGGGAGGGGGGCAGATACGCAGTATTTT. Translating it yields CAWLTSGRGADTQYF.

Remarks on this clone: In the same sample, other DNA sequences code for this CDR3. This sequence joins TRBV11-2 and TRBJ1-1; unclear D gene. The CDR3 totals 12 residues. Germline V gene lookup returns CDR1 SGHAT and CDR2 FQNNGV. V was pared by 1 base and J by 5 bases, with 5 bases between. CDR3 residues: CASSLGATEAFF. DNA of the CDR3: TGTGCCAGCAGCTTAGGGGCAACTGAAGCTTTCTTT.

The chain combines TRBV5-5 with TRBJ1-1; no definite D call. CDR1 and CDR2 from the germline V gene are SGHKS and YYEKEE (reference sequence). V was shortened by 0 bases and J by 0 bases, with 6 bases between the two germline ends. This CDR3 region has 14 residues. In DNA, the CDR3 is TGTGCCAGCAGCTTGGACCCGGTGAACACTGAAGCTTTCTTT. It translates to CASSLDPVNTEAFF.

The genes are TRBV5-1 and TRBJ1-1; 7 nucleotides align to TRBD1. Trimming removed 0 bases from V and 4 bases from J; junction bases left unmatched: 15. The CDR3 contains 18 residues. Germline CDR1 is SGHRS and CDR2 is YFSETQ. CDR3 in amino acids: CASSLGGGVGKSVTEAFF. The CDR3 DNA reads TGCGCCAGCAGCTTGGGAGGGGGCGTAGGAAAAAGTGTCACTGAAGCTTTCTTT.

CDR3 DNA: TGTGCCAGTAGTATAGACGGACAGGGGAACTCACCCCTCCACTTT. Translation: CASSIDGQGNSPLHF. The rearrangement links TRBV19 to TRBJ1-6; 9 nucleotides align to TRBD1. The CDR3 consists of 15 residues. Trimming at V came to 0 bases and at J to 10 bases, leaving 4 bases not matched to a gene. Germline V gives CDR1 LNHDA, CDR2 SQIVND (reference sequence).

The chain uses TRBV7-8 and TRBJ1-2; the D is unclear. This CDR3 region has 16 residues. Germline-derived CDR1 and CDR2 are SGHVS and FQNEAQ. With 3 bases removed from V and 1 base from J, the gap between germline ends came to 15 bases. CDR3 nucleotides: TGTGCCAGCAGCTTCTCGGGGTCATACGTTAACTATGGCTACACCTTC. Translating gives CASSFSGSYVNYGYTF.

The CDR3 sequence: CAFRKTGGSEAFF. The DNA for the CDR3 is TGTGCCTTCAGAAAAACAGGGGGGTCTGAAGCTTTCTTT. The genes are TRBV30 and TRBJ1-1; 8 positions match TRBD1. V dropped 7 bases and J dropped 6; count of bases not matched to a gene: 10. The CDR3 has 13 residues. CDR1 is GTSNPN, CDR2 SVGIG, per germline (reference sequence). The full variable domain, with the rest looked up from reference TRBV30 and TRBJ1-1, is SQTIHQWPATLVQPVGSPLSLECTVEGTSNPNLYWYRQAAGRGLQLLFYSVGIGQISSEVPQNLSASRPQDRQFILSSKKLLLSDSGFYLCAFRKTGGSEAFFGQGTRLTVV.

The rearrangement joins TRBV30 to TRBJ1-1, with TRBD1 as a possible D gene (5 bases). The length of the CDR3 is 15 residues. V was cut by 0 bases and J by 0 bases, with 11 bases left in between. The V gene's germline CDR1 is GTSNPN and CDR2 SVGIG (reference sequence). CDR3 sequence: CAWSVTDILNTEAFF. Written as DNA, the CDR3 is TGTGCCTGGAGTGTAACGGACATACTGAACACTGAAGCTTTCTTT.

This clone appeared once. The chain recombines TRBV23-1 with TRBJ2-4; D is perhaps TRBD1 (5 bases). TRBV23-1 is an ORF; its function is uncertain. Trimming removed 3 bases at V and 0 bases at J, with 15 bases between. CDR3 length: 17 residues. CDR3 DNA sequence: TGCGCCAGCAGTCATAGGGCAGAAGGGGCAGCCAAAAACATTCAGTACTTC. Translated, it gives CASSHRAEGAAKNIQYF.

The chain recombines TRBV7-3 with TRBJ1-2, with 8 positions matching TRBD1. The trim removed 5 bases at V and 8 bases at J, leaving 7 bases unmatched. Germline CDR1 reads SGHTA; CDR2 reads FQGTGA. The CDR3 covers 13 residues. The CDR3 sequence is CASSRDRGGGYTF. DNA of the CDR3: TGTGCCAGCAGCAGAGACAGGGGAGGAGGCTACACCTTC.

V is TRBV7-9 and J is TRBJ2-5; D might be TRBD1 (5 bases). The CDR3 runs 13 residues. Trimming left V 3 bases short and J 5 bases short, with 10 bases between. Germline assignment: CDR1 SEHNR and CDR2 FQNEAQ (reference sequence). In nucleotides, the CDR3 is TGTGCCAGCAGCTTGTGGGCAGGGGAGACCCAGTACTTC. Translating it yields CASSLWAGETQYF.

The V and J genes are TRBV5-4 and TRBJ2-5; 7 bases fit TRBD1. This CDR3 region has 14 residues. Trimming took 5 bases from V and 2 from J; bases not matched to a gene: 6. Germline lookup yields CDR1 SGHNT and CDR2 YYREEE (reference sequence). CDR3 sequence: CASRRQGRQETQYF. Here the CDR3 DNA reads TGTGCCAGCAGACGACAGGGTAGGCAAGAGACCCAGTACTTC.

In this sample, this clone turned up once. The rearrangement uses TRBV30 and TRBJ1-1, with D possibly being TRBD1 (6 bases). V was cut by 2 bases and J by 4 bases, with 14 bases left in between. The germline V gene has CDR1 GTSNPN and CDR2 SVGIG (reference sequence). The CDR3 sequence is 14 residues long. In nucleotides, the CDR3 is TGTGCCTGGAGTAGGGGGGGGGCGAGCACTGAAGCTTTCTTT. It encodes CAWSRGGASTEAFF. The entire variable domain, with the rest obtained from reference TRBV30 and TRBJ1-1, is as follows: SQTIHQWPATLVQPVGSPLSLECTVEGTSNPNLYWYRQAAGRGLQLLFYSVGIGQISSEVPQNLSASRPQDRQFILSSKKLLLSDSGFYLCAWSRGGASTEAFFGQGTRLTVV.

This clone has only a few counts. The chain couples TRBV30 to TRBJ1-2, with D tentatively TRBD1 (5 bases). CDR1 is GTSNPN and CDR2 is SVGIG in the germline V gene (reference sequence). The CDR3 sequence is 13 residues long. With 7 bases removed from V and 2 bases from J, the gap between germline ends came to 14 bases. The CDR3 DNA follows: TGTGCCTCCCAAACAGGCAAAAACTATGGCTACACCTTC. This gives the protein CASQTGKNYGYTF.

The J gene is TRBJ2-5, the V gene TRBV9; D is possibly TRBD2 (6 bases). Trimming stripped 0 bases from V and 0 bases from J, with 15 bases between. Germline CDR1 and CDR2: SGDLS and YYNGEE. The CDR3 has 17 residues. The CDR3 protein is CASSVGPGLKYQETQYF. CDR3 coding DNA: TGTGCCAGCAGCGTAGGCCCGGGACTTAAGTACCAAGAGACCCAGTACTTC.

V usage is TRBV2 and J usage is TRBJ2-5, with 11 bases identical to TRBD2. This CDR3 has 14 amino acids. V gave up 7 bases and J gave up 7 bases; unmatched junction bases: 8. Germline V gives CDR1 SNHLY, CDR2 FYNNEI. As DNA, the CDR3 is TGTGCCAGCAACCCGGGACTAGCGGTCGGGACCCAGTACTTC. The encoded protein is CASNPGLAVGTQYF.

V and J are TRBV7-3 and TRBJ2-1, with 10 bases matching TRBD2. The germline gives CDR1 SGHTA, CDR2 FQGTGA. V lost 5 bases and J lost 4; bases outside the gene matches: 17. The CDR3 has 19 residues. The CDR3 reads CASSPLGRSSGSGYNEQFF. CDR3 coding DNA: TGTGCCAGCAGCCCCCTGGGGCGTTCTAGCGGGAGTGGGTACAATGAGCAGTTCTTC.

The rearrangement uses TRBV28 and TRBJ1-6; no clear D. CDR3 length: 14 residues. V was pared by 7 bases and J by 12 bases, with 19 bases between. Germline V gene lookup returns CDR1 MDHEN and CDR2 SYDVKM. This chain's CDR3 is CASKNPEFRIPLHF. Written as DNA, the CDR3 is TGTGCCAGCAAGAACCCGGAGTTTCGGATACCCCTCCACTTT.

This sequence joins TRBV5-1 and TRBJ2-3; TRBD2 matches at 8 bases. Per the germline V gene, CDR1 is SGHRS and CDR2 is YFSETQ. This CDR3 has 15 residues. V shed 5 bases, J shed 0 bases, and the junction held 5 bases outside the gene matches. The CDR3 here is CASRPSGGSTDTQYF. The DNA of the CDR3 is TGCGCCAGCAGACCGAGCGGGGGTAGCACAGATACGCAGTATTTT.

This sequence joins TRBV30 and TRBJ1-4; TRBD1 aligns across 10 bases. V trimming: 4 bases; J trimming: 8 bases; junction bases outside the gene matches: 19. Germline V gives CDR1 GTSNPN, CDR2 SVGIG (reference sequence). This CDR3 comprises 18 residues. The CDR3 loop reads CAWTEKTGQGLFGEKLFF. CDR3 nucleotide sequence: TGTGCCTGGACCGAAAAAACGGGACAGGGGTTGTTTGGAGAAAAACTGTTTTTT.

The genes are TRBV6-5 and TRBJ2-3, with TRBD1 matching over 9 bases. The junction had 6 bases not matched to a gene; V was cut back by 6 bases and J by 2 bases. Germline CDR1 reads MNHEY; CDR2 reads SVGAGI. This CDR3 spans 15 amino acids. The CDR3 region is CASSATGGYTDTQYF. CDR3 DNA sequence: TGTGCCAGCAGCGCTACAGGGGGCTACACAGATACGCAGTATTTT.

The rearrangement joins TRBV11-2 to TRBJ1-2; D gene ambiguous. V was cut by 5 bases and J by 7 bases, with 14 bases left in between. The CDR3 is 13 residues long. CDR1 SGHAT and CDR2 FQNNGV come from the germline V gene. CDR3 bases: TGTGCCAGCAGCCACCCCGAGCGAGGTGGCTACACCTTC. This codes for CASSHPERGGYTF.

CDR3 amino acids: CASMASSYNEQFF. The CDR3 region has the DNA TGTGCCAGTATGGCTAGCTCCTACAATGAGCAGTTCTTC. The J gene is TRBJ2-1, the V gene TRBV19; D is unclear. The CDR3 loop spans 13 amino acids. Germline lookup yields CDR1 LNHDA and CDR2 SQIVND (reference sequence). The ends were cut back, 7 bases at V and 0 bases at J, with 7 bases in the middle.

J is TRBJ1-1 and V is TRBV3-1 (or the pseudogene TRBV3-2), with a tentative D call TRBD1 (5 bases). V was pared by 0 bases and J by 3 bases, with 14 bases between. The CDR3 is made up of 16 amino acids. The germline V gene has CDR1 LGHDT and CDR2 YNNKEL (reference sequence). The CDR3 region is CASSQDSGGEDTEAFF. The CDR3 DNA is TGTGCCAGCAGCCAAGATAGCGGGGGTGAGGACACTGAAGCTTTCTTT.

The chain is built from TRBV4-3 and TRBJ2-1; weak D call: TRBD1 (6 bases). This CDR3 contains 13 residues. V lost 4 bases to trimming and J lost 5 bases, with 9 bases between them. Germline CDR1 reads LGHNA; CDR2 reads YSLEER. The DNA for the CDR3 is TGCGCCAGCAGCCCGGGACACCACAATGAGCAGTTCTTC. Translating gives CASSPGHHNEQFF.

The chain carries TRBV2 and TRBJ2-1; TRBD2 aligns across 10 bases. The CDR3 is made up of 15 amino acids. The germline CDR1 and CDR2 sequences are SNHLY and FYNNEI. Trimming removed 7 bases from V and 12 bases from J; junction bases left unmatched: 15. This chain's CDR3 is CASTLSTSGPSGQFF. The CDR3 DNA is TGTGCCAGCACCCTATCGACTAGCGGGCCCTCCGGGCAGTTCTTC.